This TCR beta chain is from a study of blood T cells in healthy people across ages. Study summary: Template-switching capture recovered about one barcoded beta molecule per two T cells.

A second PCR of about 6 to 11 cycles used a sample-barcoded 5' primer and a J-beta primer mix. TCRdb reprocessed the 5' RACE reads via MiXCR and lists one record per CDR3 protein. The table has some 930,000 distinct CDR3 sequences, approximately 32% seen once. The CDR3 sequence is 18 residues long. Germline assignment: CDR1 LGHNA and CDR2 YSLEER. With 1 base removed from V and 2 bases from J, the gap between germline ends came to 18 bases. This clonotype was picked up a small number of times. This same sample was also part of a study on T cells of mothers and their children. That paper states: The study recruited three healthy Caucasian mothers and their six children as donors. Overlap ran slightly, non-significantly higher for related than unrelated mother-child pairs.

This chain joins TRBV4-3 and TRBJ2-4; TRBD1 is a possible D gene (6 bases). The TCR was taken from a woman in her forties in good health. The sequenced material came from blood. CDR3 in DNA: TGCGCCAGCAGCCAAGGGTACCGTACAGGGAGTCCCAAAAACATTCAGTACTTC. Its translation: CASSQGYRTGSPKNIQYF.